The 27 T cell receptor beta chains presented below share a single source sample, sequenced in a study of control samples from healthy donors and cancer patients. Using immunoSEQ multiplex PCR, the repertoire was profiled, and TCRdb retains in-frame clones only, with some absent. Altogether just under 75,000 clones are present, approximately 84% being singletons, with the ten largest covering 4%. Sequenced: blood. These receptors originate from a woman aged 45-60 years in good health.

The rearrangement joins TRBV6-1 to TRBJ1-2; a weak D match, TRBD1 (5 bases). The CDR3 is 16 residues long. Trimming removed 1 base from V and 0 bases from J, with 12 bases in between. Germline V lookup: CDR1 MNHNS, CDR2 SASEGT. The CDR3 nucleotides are TGTGCCAGCAGTGAAGTTCTTGCAGGGACTAACTATGGCTACACCTTC. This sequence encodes CASSEVLAGTNYGYTF.

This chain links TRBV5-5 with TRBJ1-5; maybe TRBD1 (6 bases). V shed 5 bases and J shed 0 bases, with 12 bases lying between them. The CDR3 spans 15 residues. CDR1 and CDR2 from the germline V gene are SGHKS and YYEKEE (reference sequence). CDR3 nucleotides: TGTGCCAGCAGTGCCGGACAGAGTAGCAATCAGCCCCAGCATTTT. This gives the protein CASSAGQSSNQPQHF.

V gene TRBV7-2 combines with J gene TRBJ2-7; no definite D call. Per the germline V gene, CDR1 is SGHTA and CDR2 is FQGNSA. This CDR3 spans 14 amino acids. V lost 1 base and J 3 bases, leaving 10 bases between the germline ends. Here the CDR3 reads CASSLDPRNYEQYF. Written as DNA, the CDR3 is TGTGCCAGCAGCTTAGATCCGAGAAACTACGAGCAGTACTTC. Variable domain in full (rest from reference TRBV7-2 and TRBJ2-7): GAGVSQSPSNKVTEKGKDVELRCDPISGHTALYWYRQSLGQGLEFLIYFQGNSAPDKSGLPSDRFSAERTGGSVSTLTIQRTQQEDSAVYLCASSLDPRNYEQYFGPGTRLTVT.

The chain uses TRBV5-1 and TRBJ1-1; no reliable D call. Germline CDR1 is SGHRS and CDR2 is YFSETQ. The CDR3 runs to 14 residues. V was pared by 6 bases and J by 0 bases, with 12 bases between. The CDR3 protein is CASTLDGLNTEAFF. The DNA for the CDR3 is TGCGCCAGCACCCTTGATGGGCTGAACACTGAAGCTTTCTTT. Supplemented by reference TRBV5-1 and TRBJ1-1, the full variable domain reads KAGVTQTPRYLIKTRGQQVTLSCSPISGHRSVSWYQQTPGQGLQFLFEYFSETQRNKGNFPGRFSGRQFSNSRSEMNVSTLELGDSALYLCASTLDGLNTEAFFGQGTRLTVV.

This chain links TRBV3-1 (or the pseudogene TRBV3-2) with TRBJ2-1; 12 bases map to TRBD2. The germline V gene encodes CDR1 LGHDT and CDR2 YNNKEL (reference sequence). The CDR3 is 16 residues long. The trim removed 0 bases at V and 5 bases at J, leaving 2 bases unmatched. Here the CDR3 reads CASSQEPSGRDNEQFF. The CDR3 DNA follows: TGTGCCAGCAGCCAAGAACCTAGCGGGAGGGACAATGAGCAGTTCTTC.

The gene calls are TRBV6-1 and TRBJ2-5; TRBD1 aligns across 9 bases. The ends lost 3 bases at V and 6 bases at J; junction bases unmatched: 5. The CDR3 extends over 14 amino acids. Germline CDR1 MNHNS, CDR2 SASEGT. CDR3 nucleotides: TGTGCCAGCAGTGACACAGGGGGCGTCAAGACCCAGTACTTC. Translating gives CASSDTGGVKTQYF.

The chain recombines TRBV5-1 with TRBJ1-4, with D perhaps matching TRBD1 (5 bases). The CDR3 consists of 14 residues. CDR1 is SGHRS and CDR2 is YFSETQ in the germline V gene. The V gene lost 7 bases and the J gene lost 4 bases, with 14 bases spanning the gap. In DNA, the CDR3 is TGCGCCAGCGGCCGGGGGGACGGTAATGAAAAACTGTTTTTT. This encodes CASGRGDGNEKLFF.

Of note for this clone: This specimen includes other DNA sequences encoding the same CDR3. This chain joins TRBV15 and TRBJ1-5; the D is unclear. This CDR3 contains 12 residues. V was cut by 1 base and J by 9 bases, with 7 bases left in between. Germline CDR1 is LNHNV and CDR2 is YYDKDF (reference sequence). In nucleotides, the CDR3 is TGTGCCACCAGCAGAGTACCCGGGCCCCAGCATTTT. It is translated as CATSRVPGPQHF.

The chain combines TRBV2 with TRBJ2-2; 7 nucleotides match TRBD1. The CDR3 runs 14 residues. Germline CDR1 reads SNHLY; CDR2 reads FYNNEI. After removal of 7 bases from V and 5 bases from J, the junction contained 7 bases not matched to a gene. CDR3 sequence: CASNRPQGTGELFF. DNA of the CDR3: TGTGCCAGCAACCGCCCACAGGGGACCGGGGAGCTGTTTTTT.

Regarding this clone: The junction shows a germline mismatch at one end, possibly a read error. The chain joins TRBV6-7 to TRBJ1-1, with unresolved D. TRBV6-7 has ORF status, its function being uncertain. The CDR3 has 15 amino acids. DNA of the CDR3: TGTGCCAGCAGTTACCCGGCAGGTTTGAACGCTGAAGCTTTCTTT. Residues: CASSYPAGLNAEAFF.

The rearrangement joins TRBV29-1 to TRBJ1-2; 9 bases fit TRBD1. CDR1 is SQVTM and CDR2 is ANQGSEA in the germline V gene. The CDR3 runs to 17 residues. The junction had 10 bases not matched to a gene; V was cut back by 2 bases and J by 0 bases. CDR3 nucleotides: TGCAGCGTTGAATCTGGGACAGGGAGATCCCCTAACTATGGCTACACCTTC. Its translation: CSVESGTGRSPNYGYTF.

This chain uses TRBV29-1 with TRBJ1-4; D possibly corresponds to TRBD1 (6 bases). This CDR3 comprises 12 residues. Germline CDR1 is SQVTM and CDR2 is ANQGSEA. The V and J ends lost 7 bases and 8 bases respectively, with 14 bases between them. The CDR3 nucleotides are TGCAGCGGGGGGCCTGGTGAGGAAAAACTGTTTTTT. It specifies CSGGPGEEKLFF.

CDR3 bases: TGTGCCACCAGGACTAGCGGGTCCTACAATGAGCAGTTCTTC. Translated: CATRTSGSYNEQFF. The rearrangement joins TRBV2 to TRBJ2-1; 11 nucleotides match TRBD2. Germline V gene lookup returns CDR1 SNHLY and CDR2 FYNNEI. There are 14 residues in the CDR3. Trimming took 10 bases from V and 1 from J; bases not matched to a gene: 3.

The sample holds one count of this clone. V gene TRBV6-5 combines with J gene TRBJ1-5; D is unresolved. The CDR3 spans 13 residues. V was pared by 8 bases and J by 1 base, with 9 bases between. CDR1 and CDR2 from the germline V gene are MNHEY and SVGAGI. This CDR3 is CASEGQSNQPQHF. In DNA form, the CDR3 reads TGTGCCAGCGAAGGCCAGAGCAATCAGCCCCAGCATTTT.

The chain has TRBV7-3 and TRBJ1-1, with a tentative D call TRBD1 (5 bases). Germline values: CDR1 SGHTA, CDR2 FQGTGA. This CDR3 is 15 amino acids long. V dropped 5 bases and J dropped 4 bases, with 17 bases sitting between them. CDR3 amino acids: CASSPQGPASTEAFF. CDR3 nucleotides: TGTGCCAGCAGCCCCCAGGGACCAGCAAGCACTGAAGCTTTCTTT.

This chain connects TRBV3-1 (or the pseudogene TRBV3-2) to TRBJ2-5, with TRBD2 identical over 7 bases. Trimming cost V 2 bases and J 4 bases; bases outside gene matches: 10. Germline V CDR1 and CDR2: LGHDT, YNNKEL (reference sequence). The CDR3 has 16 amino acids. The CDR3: CASSQTPGGGGETQYF. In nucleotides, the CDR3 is TGTGCCAGCAGCCAAACCCCGGGAGGCGGGGGAGAGACCCAGTACTTC.

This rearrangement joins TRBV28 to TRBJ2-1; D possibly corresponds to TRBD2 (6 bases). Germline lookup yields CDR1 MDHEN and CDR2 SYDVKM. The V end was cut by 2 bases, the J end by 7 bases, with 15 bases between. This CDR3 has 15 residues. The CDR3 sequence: CASSLPLLGGNEQFF. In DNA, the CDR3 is TGTGCCAGCAGTTTACCCCTTTTGGGGGGAAATGAGCAGTTCTTC. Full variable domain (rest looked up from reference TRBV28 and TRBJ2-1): DVKVTQSSRYLVKRTGEKVFLECVQDMDHENMFWYRQDPGLGLRLIYFSYDVKMKEKGDIPEGYSVSREKKERFSLILESASTNQTSMYLCASSLPLLGGNEQFFGPGTRLTVL.

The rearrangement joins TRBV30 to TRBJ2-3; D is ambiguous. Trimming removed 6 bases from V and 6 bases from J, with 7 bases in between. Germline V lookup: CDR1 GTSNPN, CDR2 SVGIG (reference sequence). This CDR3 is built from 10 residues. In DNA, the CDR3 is TGTGCCTGCACTTGGGATACGCAGTATTTT. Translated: CACTWDTQYF.

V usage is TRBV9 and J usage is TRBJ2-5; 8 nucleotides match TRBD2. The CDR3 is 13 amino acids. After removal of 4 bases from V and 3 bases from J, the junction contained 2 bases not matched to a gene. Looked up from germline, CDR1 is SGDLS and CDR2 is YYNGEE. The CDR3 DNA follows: TGTGCCAGCAGCTCGGGACTAGAAGAGACCCAGTACTTC. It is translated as CASSSGLEETQYF.

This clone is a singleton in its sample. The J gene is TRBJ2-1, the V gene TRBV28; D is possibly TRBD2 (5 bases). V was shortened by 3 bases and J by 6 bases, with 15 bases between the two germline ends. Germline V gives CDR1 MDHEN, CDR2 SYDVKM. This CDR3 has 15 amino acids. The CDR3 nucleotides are TGTGCCAGCAGTTTCATACGGGGATTCGGCAATGAGCAGTTCTTC. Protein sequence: CASSFIRGFGNEQFF.

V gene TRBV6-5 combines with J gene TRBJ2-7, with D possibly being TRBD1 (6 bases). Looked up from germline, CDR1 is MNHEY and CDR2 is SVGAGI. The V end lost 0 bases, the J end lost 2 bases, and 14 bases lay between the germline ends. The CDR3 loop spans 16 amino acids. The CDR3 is CASSYSRSRGTYEQYF. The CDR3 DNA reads TGTGCCAGCAGTTACTCGCGTTCCAGGGGAACCTACGAGCAGTACTTC.

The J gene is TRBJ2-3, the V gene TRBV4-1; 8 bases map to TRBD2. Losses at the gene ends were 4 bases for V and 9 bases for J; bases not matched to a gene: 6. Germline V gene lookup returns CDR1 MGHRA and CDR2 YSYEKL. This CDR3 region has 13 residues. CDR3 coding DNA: TGCGCCAGCAGCCGCGGACTAGCAAGGACGCAGTATTTT. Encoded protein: CASSRGLARTQYF.

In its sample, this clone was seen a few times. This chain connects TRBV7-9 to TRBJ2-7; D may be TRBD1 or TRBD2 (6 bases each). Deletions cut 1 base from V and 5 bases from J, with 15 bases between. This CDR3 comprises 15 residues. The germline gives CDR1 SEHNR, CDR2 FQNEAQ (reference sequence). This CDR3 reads CASSLGGAGHNEQYF. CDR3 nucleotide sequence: TGTGCCAGCAGCTTAGGAGGGGCGGGACATAACGAGCAGTACTTC.

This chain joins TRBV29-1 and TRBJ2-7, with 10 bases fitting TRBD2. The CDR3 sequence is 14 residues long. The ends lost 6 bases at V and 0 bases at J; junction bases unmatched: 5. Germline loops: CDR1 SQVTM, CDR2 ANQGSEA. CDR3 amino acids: CSVFLAGVSYEQYF. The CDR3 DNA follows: TGCAGCGTCTTCCTAGCGGGGGTCTCCTACGAGCAGTACTTC.

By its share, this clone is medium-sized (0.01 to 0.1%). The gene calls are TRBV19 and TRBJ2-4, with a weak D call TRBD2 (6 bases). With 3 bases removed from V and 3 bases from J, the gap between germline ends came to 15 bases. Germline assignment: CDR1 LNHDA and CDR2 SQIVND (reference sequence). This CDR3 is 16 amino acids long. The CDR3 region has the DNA TGTGCCAGTAGTATCCTAGGGACTGCCCTCAAAAACATTCAGTACTTC. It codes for CASSILGTALKNIQYF.

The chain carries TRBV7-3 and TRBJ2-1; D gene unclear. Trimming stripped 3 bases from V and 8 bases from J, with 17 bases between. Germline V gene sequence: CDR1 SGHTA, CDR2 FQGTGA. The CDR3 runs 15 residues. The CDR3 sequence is CASSLSPSNSYEQFF. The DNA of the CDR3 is TGTGCCAGCAGCTTGTCTCCGTCTAATAGTTATGAGCAGTTCTTC.

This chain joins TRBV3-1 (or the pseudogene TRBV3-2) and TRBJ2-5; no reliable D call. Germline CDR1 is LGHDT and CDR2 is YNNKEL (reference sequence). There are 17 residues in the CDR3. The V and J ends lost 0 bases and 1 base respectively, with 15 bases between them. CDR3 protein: CASSQDQGPIGQETQYF. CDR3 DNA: TGTGCCAGCAGCCAAGATCAAGGACCAATAGGCCAAGAGACCCAGTACTTC.